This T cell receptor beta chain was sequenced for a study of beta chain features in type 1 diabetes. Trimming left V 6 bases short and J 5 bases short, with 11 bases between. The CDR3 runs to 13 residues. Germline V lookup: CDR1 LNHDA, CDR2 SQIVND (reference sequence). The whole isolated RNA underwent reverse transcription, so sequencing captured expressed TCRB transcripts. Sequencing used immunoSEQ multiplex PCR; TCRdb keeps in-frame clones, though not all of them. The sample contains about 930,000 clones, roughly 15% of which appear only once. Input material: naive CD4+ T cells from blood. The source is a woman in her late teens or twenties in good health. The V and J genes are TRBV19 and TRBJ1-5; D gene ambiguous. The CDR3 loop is CASSTGWDQPQHF. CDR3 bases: TGTGCCAGTAGCACGGGGTGGGATCAGCCCCAGCATTTT.